The clone carrying this T cell receptor beta chain has just a few counts. Its antigen remains unknown. The sample originates from a study of T cell repertoires in cytomegalovirus infection. On the study more broadly: Recently identified HLA-C-restricted CMV epitopes and well-studied HLA-B-restricted CMV epitopes were used by the study. Whole-study findings and limits: There were carriers of CMV plus the relevant HLA, and cumulative public TCR beta family frequency identified them.

The V gene end was trimmed by 2 bases and the J gene end by 0 bases; junction bases not matched to a gene: 8. This CDR3 region has 18 residues. Germline V gene sequence: CDR1 MNHEY, CDR2 SVGEGT. Using its own MiXCR run on the reads, TCRdb lists one record per CDR3 protein. Of around 540,000 distinct CDR3 sequences listed, 30% to 40% are singletons. The V gene is TRBV6-2 or TRBV6-3, the J gene TRBJ2-3; 10 bases match TRBD1. The clonotype comes from a human donor in good health (CMV status not recorded). Some clones in this sample may be carry-over from other donors' samples. The sample was cultured PBMCs, taken from culture after CMV antigen stimulation. This CDR3 is CASSYPEGGQGSTDTQYF. CDR3 nucleotides: TGTGCCAGCAGTTACCCCGAAGGGGGACAGGGGAGCACAGATACGCAGTATTTT.